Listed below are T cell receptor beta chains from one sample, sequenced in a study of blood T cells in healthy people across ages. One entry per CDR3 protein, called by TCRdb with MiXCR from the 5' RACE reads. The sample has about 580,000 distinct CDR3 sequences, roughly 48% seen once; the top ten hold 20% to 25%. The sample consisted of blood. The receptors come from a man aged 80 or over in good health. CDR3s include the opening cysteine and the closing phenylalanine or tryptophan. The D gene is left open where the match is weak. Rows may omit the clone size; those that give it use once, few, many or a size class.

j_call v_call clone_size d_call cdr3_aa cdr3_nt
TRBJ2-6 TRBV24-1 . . CATSDLNLRTRSGLLSGANVLTF TGTGCCACCAGTGATCTCAACCTCCGCACCCGGTCGGGCCTACTCTCTGGGGCCAACGTCCTGACTTTC
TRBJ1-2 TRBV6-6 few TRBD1 CASNNPGQGRFNYGYTF TGTGCCAGCAACAACCCGGGACAGGGTCGCTTTAACTATGGCTACACCTTC
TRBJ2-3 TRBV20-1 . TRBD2 CSATPSGRTDTQYF TGCAGTGCTACCCCTAGCGGGAGGACAGATACGCAGTATTTT
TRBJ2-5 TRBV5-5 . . CASSGGAPGNEQYF TGTGCCAGCAGCGGCGGGGCGCCTGGCAATGAGCAGTACTTC
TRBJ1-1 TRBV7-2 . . CASSFGTANEGAFF TGTGCCAGCAGCTTTGGGACCGCAAACGAGGGGGCTTTCTTT
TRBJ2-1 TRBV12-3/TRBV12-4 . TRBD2 CASSVLLAVTQFF TGTGCCAGCAGTGTCCTTCTAGCGGTTACCCAGTTCTTC
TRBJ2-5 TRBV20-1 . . CSARPRAGLQETQYF TGCAGTGCGAGACCTAGGGCGGGGTTACAAGAGACCCAGTACTTC
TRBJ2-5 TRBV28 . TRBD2 CASWTSGRARETQYF TGTGCCAGCTGGACTAGCGGGAGGGCCCGAGAGACCCAGTACTTC
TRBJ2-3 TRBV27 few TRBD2 CASSISGSPSTDTQYF TGTGCCAGCAGTATTAGCGGGTCACCTAGCACAGATACGCAGTATTTT
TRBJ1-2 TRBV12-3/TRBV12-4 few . CASKVRHYGYTF TGTGCCAGCAAAGTGAGGCACTATGGCTACACCTTC
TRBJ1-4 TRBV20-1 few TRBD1 CSAGTGAANEKLFF TGCAGTGCGGGGACAGGGGCTGCTAATGAAAAACTGTTTTTT